The 21 T cell receptor beta chains below were found in one sample sequenced in a study of T cells expressing NK-cell markers. TCRdb re-called the 5' RACE reads, yielding one record per CDR3 amino acid sequence without DNA. The listing contains about 550,000 distinct CDR3 sequences. Sequenced: blood T cells: a sorted CD56 or NKG2C T cell subset, CD4+ or CD8+ T cells, or bulk PBMC T cells (not recorded which). These receptors originate from a young man in good health.

The V gene is TRBV29-1, the J gene TRBJ2-6; TCRdb selects TRBD2, and the lack of DNA leaves this call unchecked. The CDR3 extends over 15 amino acids. The germline gives CDR1 SQVTM, CDR2 ANQGSEA. CDR3: CSVASRGTGANVLTF.

This chain uses TRBV2 with TRBJ2-5. The CDR3 consists of 14 residues. In germline, CDR1 is SNHLY, CDR2 FYNNEI. CDR3 sequence reads: CASSEGIVQETQYF.

V usage is TRBV20-1 and J usage is TRBJ2-3; the TCRdb call, TRBD1, lacks DNA for checking. This CDR3 comprises 15 residues. Germline loops: CDR1 DFQATT, CDR2 SNEGSKA (reference sequence). The chain's CDR3 is CSARDRQGRTDTQYF.

The CDR3 sequence: CASSVKRGPNTEAFF. The rearrangement links TRBV5-1 to TRBJ1-1; TCRdb indicates TRBD1, and absent DNA this call remains unverified. Germline loops: CDR1 SGHRS, CDR2 YFSETQ. This CDR3 is built from 15 residues.

V usage is TRBV5-1 and J usage is TRBJ1-1; TCRdb picks TRBD1, but there is no DNA to check that call. The CDR3 runs 13 residues. Germline V gives CDR1 SGHRS, CDR2 YFSETQ. The CDR3 sequence is CASSLGGGVEAFF. The full variable domain, rest sourced from reference TRBV5-1 and TRBJ1-1, is KAGVTQTPRYLIKTRGQQVTLSCSPISGHRSVSWYQQTPGQGLQFLFEYFSETQRNKGNFPGRFSGRQFSNSRSEMNVSTLELGDSALYLCASSLGGGVEAFFGQGTRLTVV.

This rearrangement joins TRBV7-2 to TRBJ2-1; TCRdb's D call, TRBD2, is unchecked because there is no DNA. Germline V gene lookup returns CDR1 SGHTA and CDR2 FQGNSA. The CDR3 totals 17 residues. The CDR3 is CASRPGGLAGGPHEQFF. The full variable domain, with the rest looked up from reference TRBV7-2 and TRBJ2-1, is GAGVSQSPSNKVTEKGKDVELRCDPISGHTALYWYRQSLGQGLEFLIYFQGNSAPDKSGLPSDRFSAERTGGSVSTLTIQRTQQEDSAVYLCASRPGGLAGGPHEQFFGPGTRLTVL.

This rearrangement joins TRBV5-1 to TRBJ2-3; TCRdb's D gene call, TRBD2, goes unchecked for lack of DNA. The CDR3 loop spans 16 amino acids. Looked up from germline, CDR1 is SGHRS and CDR2 is YFSETQ. The CDR3 loop reads CASSLGPAGVTDTQYF.

This sequence joins TRBV12-3 or TRBV12-4 and TRBJ2-2; TCRdb selects TRBD2, and the lack of DNA leaves this call unchecked. This CDR3 comprises 19 residues. CDR3 sequence reads: CASSLRFGSARRSTGELFF.

This sequence joins TRBV24-1 and TRBJ2-2; TCRdb names TRBD1, which stays unverified in the absence of DNA. CDR3 size: 15 residues. Germline assignment: CDR1 KGHDR and CDR2 SFDVKD. The chain's CDR3 is CATSFGQGNTGELFF.

V is TRBV5-1 and J is TRBJ2-7; the D gene TCRdb calls, TRBD2, cannot be checked with no DNA. Germline values: CDR1 SGHRS, CDR2 YFSETQ. This CDR3 contains 16 residues. The CDR3 loop reads CASSLTYRDSTYEQYF. The whole variable domain, remainder taken from reference TRBV5-1 and TRBJ2-7, is KAGVTQTPRYLIKTRGQQVTLSCSPISGHRSVSWYQQTPGQGLQFLFEYFSETQRNKGNFPGRFSGRQFSNSRSEMNVSTLELGDSALYLCASSLTYRDSTYEQYFGPGTRLTVT.

The CDR3 loop is CASSQTGRTYEQYF. The chain links TRBV14 to TRBJ2-7; TCRdb selects TRBD1, and the lack of DNA leaves this call unchecked. This CDR3 comprises 14 residues. Looked up from germline, CDR1 is SGHDN and CDR2 is FVKESK.

V and J are TRBV29-1 and TRBJ2-3; the D call from TCRdb, TRBD1, cannot be confirmed without DNA. The germline V gene has CDR1 SQVTM and CDR2 ANQGSEA. This CDR3 region has 14 residues. The CDR3 region is CSVVNRGVPDTQYF.

This chain links TRBV19 with TRBJ2-1; absent DNA, TCRdb's TRBD2 call cannot be checked. The CDR3 loop spans 16 amino acids. Germline CDR1 LNHDA, CDR2 SQIVND (reference sequence). The CDR3 region is CASSRTSGRVENEQFF.

V is TRBV6-1 and J is TRBJ2-7; TCRdb returns TRBD2, unconfirmable since there is no DNA. The CDR3 runs 15 residues. Germline values: CDR1 MNHNS, CDR2 SASEGT. Here the CDR3 reads CATLTLAGYLHEQYF.

The J gene is TRBJ2-2, the V gene TRBV6-4. The CDR3 runs to 14 residues. Germline CDR1 reads MRHNA; CDR2 reads SNTAGT. CDR3 residues: CASSDSYGAGELFF.

The V gene is TRBV27, the J gene TRBJ2-7; TCRdb lists TRBD2, though no DNA is available to test this call. CDR1 MNHEY and CDR2 SMNVEV come from the germline V gene (reference sequence). The length of the CDR3 is 13 residues. CDR3 sequence: CASSQREYLEQYF.

The J gene is TRBJ2-5, the V gene TRBV28; TCRdb reports TRBD1, a call that lacks DNA to check it against. Germline CDR1 reads MDHEN; CDR2 reads SYDVKM. The CDR3 runs 17 residues. The CDR3 region is CASSLGPRDVLQETQYF. The whole variable domain, filled in from reference TRBV28 and TRBJ2-5, reads DVKVTQSSRYLVKRTGEKVFLECVQDMDHENMFWYRQDPGLGLRLIYFSYDVKMKEKGDIPEGYSVSREKKERFSLILESASTNQTSMYLCASSLGPRDVLQETQYFGPGTRLLVL.

The CDR3 sequence: CASSAGTGNYGYTF. The V gene is TRBV7-8, the J gene TRBJ1-2; TCRdb calls TRBD1, which cannot be checked without DNA. The CDR3 runs to 14 residues. Germline V CDR1 and CDR2: SGHVS, FQNEAQ.

The rearrangement uses TRBV5-6 and TRBJ2-1; TCRdb's D call of TRBD2 is untestable without DNA. Germline values: CDR1 SGHDT, CDR2 YYEEEE. CDR3 length equals 21 residues. CDR3 in amino acids: CASRHARPGLAGEVSYNEQFF. Variable domain in full (rest from reference TRBV5-6 and TRBJ2-1): DAGVTQSPTHLIKTRGQQVTLRCSPKSGHDTVSWYQQALGQGPQFIFQYYEEEERQRGNFPDRFSGHQFPNYSSELNVNALLLGDSALYLCASRHARPGLAGEVSYNEQFFGPGTRLTVL.

The chain uses TRBV6-1 and TRBJ2-5; no DNA is available, so the TRBD2 call from TCRdb remains unchecked. From germline, CDR1 is MNHNS and CDR2 SASEGT. CDR3 length: 15 amino acids. CDR3 amino acids: CASSPASGGGETQYF.

This chain joins TRBV4-3 and TRBJ2-7; TCRdb names TRBD1, which stays unverified in the absence of DNA. This CDR3 contains 15 residues. Germline V gives CDR1 LGHNA, CDR2 YSLEER. The CDR3 region is CASSQDRGRAYEQYF.